This T cell receptor (beta chain) stems from a study of PD-L1 blockade in urothelial cancer. Across the study: Blood analysis occurred 3 weeks (second dose) and 6 weeks after treatment start. A median blood sample held about 140,000 T cells and more than 80,000 unique TCRs.

The data were produced by immunoSEQ multiplex PCR, yet TCRdb's version contains in-frame clones alone and is incomplete. The data show 13,000 to 15,000 clones, 88% seen once. Germline CDR1 is GTSNPN and CDR2 is SVGIG (reference sequence). This CDR3 has 11 amino acids. A remark on this clone: One end of the junction is discordant with germline, which a read error may explain.

The sequenced sample was PBMCs, obtained around atezolizumab (anti-PD-L1) treatment. The chain couples TRBV30 to TRBJ1-2; TRBD1 matches at 7 bases. The sequence derives from a man between 65 and 79 years old with urothelial cancer. CDR3 sequence (DNA): TGTGCCTGGAGTGACGGACAGGAACCCAGCTTC. Its translation is CAWSDGQEPSF.